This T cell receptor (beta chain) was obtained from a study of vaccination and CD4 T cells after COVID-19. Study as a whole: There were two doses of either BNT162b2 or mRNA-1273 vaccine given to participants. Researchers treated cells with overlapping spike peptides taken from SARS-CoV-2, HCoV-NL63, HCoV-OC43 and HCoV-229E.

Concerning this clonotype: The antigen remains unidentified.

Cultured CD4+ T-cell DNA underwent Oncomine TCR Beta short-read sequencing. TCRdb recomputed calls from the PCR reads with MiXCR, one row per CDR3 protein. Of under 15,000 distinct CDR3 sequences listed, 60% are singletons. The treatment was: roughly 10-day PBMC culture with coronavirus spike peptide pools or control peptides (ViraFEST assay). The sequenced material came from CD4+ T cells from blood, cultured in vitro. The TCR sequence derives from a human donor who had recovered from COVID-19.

This CDR3 is CASSDGAPDTQYF. CDR3 nucleotide sequence: TGTGCCAGCAGTGACGGGGCTCCAGATACGCAGTATTTT. The chain has TRBV6-1 and TRBJ2-3; the D call may be TRBD1 or TRBD2 (5 bases each). Germline values: CDR1 MNHNS, CDR2 SASEGT. CDR3 length equals 13 residues. V gave up 3 bases and J gave up 4 bases, with 8 bases separating them.